The present TCR beta chain was sequenced within a study of blood T cell repertoires in COVID-19. CDR1 is MNHNS, CDR2 SASEGT, per germline. CDR3 length: 13 amino acids. The ends were cut back, 6 bases at V and 9 bases at J, with 15 bases in the middle. Assay used: immunoSEQ multiplex PCR; TCRdb lists only in-frame clones, some missing. The table shows some 260,000 clones, with 85% to 90% occurring only once. The clonotype originates from a woman in her thirties or forties who had recovered from COVID-19. The sequenced sample consisted of peripheral blood. The chain links TRBV6-1 to TRBJ1-5; D perhaps matches TRBD1 (5 bases). The CDR3 DNA reads TGTGCCAGCAGCCCAGGGCTCCTCGGGCCCCAGCATTTT. Translating it yields CASSPGLLGPQHF.